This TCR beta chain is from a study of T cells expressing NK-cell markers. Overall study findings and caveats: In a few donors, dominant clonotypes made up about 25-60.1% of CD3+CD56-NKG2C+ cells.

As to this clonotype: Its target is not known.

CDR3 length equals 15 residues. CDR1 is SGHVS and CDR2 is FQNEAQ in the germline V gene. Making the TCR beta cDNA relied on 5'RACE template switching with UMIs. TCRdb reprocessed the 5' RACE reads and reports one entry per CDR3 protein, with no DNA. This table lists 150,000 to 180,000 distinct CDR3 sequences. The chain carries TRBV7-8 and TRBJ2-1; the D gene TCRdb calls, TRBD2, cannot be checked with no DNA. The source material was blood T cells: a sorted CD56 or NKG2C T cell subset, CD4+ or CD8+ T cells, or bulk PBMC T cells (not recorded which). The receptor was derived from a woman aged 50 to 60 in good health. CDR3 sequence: CASSLITSGNNEQFF.